The 16 T cell receptor beta chains in this list originate from one sample, sequenced in a study of T cell responses to AZD1222 COVID-19 vaccine. The protocol was immunoSEQ multiplex PCR, while the TCRdb copy is restricted to in-frame clones and leaves out a portion. This table has around 150,000 clones, less than 95% appearing once. This material consisted of peripheral blood, taken on day 0 of AZD1222 vaccination. These receptors came from an adult in good health.

The chain employs TRBV7-8 and TRBJ1-6; no reliable D call. Germline loops: CDR1 SGHVS, CDR2 FQNEAQ. Trimming shortened V by 1 base and J by 7 bases, and 20 bases separated the two germline ends. The CDR3 consists of 18 residues. The CDR3 is CASSLDPSPSEWNSPLHF. The CDR3 region has the DNA TGTGCCAGCAGCTTAGACCCTAGCCCTAGTGAATGGAATTCACCCCTCCACTTT.

This sequence joins TRBV7-9 and TRBJ2-1; 8 bases map to TRBD1. Germline assignment: CDR1 SEHNR and CDR2 FQNEAQ (reference sequence). The CDR3 covers 18 residues. The ends lost 4 bases at V and 2 bases at J; junction bases unmatched: 13. In nucleotides, the CDR3 is TGTGCCAGCAGCTCAACCAGGGGGCAATTGGGTGCCTACAATGAGCAGTTCTTC. Translating it yields CASSSTRGQLGAYNEQFF. The whole variable domain, remainder taken from reference TRBV7-9 and TRBJ2-1, is DTGVSQNPRHKITKRGQNVTFRCDPISEHNRLYWYRQTLGQGPEFLTYFQNEAQLEKSRLLSDRFSAERPKGSFSTLEIQRTEQGDSAMYLCASSSTRGQLGAYNEQFFGPGTRLTVL.

The chain uses TRBV5-1 and TRBJ2-3; TRBD2 agrees at 12 bases. The V and J ends lost 4 bases and 3 bases, in that order; junction bases with no gene match: 9. The CDR3 has 17 residues. Germline V gene sequence: CDR1 SGHRS, CDR2 YFSETQ. The CDR3 bases are TGCGCCAGCAGCGCAAGACTAGCGGGGGTGAGAACAGATACGCAGTATTTT. It encodes CASSARLAGVRTDTQYF. Full variable domain (missing parts from reference TRBV5-1 and TRBJ2-3): KAGVTQTPRYLIKTRGQQVTLSCSPISGHRSVSWYQQTPGQGLQFLFEYFSETQRNKGNFPGRFSGRQFSNSRSEMNVSTLELGDSALYLCASSARLAGVRTDTQYFGPGTRLTVL.

The rearrangement joins TRBV7-2 to TRBJ1-6; D is unresolved. This CDR3 is 12 amino acids long. The V end was cut by 5 bases, the J end by 9 bases, with 8 bases between. Germline V gene lookup returns CDR1 SGHTA and CDR2 FQGNSA. The CDR3 coding sequence is TGTGCCAGCAGCCCAGGAATTTCACCCCTCCACTTT. Protein sequence: CASSPGISPLHF.

This chain uses TRBV5-5 with TRBJ2-1; D is tentatively TRBD1 or TRBD2 (5 bases each). V was cut by 0 bases and J by 10 bases, with 20 bases left in between. Germline lookup yields CDR1 SGHKS and CDR2 YYEKEE (reference sequence). The CDR3 is 16 residues long. This CDR3 is CASSLGTLVGRDEQFF. The CDR3 bases are TGTGCCAGCAGCTTGGGGACACTGGTAGGACGGGACGAGCAGTTCTTC.

CDR3 residues: CATTGQGAFNFTYEQYF. The CDR3 nucleotides read TGCGCCACCACCGGACAGGGGGCCTTTAACTTTACCTACGAGCAGTACTTC. The chain is built from TRBV5-1 and TRBJ2-7, with TRBD1 identical over 11 bases. The germline CDR1 and CDR2 sequences are SGHRS and YFSETQ. The CDR3 spans 17 residues. The ends lost 9 bases at V and 2 bases at J; junction bases unmatched: 16.

This chain links TRBV11-1 with TRBJ2-3, with no clear D. Trimming left V 1 base short and J 5 bases short, with 4 bases between. Per germline, CDR1 SGHAT and CDR2 FQDESV (reference sequence). This CDR3 has 12 amino acids. The CDR3 DNA follows: TGTGCCAGCAGCTTAGTCGTAGATACGCAGTATTTT. Residues: CASSLVVDTQYF.

This chain connects TRBV7-9 to TRBJ1-2; weak D call: TRBD1 (5 bases). V was pared by 7 bases and J by 5 bases, with 17 bases between. Germline V gene data show CDR1 as SEHNR and CDR2 as FQNEAQ (reference sequence). The CDR3 consists of 14 residues. In DNA, the CDR3 is TGTGCCAGCATTAGGTCGGGGCTGGGTTATGGCTACACCTTC. As protein: CASIRSGLGYGYTF.

The rearrangement uses TRBV19 and TRBJ1-2, with 7 bases fitting TRBD1. This CDR3 region has 14 residues. Germline CDR1 LNHDA, CDR2 SQIVND (reference sequence). Trimming cost V 3 bases and J 3 bases; bases outside gene matches: 4. The CDR3 loop is CASSMLGGDYGYTF. CDR3 in DNA: TGTGCCAGTAGTATGCTAGGGGGCGACTATGGCTACACCTTC. Supplemented by reference TRBV19 and TRBJ1-2, the full variable domain reads DGGITQSPKYLFRKEGQNVTLSCEQNLNHDAMYWYRQDPGQGLRLIYYSQIVNDFQKGDIAEGYSVSREKKESFPLTVTSAQKNPTAFYLCASSMLGGDYGYTFGSGTRLTVV.

This chain links TRBV19 with TRBJ2-7; D is uncertain. CDR1 and CDR2 (germline): LNHDA, SQIVND (reference sequence). This CDR3 contains 13 residues. Trimming cost V 5 bases and J 3 bases, with 11 bases left between them. The CDR3 is CASSALAYYEQYF. CDR3 nucleotides: TGTGCCAGTAGTGCTTTAGCCTACTACGAGCAGTACTTC.

The chain has TRBV20-1 and TRBJ1-4, with TRBD1 matching over 7 bases. The germline CDR1 and CDR2 sequences are DFQATT and SNEGSKA (reference sequence). Unmatched junction bases numbered 2, after V lost 5 bases and J lost 8 bases. The CDR3 extends over 11 amino acids. CDR3 nucleotide sequence: TGCAGTGCTGGAGGGGGCGAAAAACTGTTTTTT. This codes for CSAGGGEKLFF.

The chain carries TRBV29-1 and TRBJ1-2; D might be TRBD1 (6 bases). V lost 2 bases and J lost 6, with 10 bases in between. Germline lookup yields CDR1 SQVTM and CDR2 ANQGSEA. This CDR3 spans 12 amino acids. The CDR3 spells CSVELTGHGYTF. For the CDR3, the DNA is TGCAGCGTTGAATTGACAGGCCATGGCTACACCTTC.

V and J are TRBV9 and TRBJ2-7; a weak D match, TRBD2 (5 bases). Trimming left V 2 bases short and J 3 bases short, with 6 bases between. CDR1 is SGDLS and CDR2 is YYNGEE in the germline V gene. This CDR3 has 12 residues. The CDR3 sequence is CASSVEGYEQYF. CDR3 DNA: TGTGCCAGCAGCGTTGAGGGCTACGAGCAGTACTTC. Complete variable domain (other parts from reference TRBV9 and TRBJ2-7): DSGVTQTPKHLITATGQRVTLRCSPRSGDLSVYWYQQSLDQGLQFLIQYYNGEERAKGNILERFSAQQFPDLHSELNLSSLELGDSALYFCASSVEGYEQYFGPGTRLTVT.

This chain joins TRBV5-1 and TRBJ2-1; 7 nucleotides agree with TRBD2. V shed 5 bases and J 3 bases; nucleotides not matched to a gene: 11. The CDR3 runs 16 residues. The germline CDR1 and CDR2 sequences are SGHRS and YFSETQ. CDR3 sequence reads: CASRVPLERGYNEQFF. CDR3 nucleotide sequence: TGCGCCAGCAGGGTCCCCCTTGAGCGGGGCTACAATGAGCAGTTCTTC.

The chain recombines TRBV5-1 with TRBJ1-3; D not resolved. The CDR3 consists of 14 residues. CDR1 and CDR2 from the germline V gene are SGHRS and YFSETQ. Between the trimmed V and J ends, which lost 2 bases and 1 base, there was a span of 7 bases. CDR3 residues: CASSLTGSGNTIYF. Here the CDR3 DNA reads TGCGCCAGCAGCTTAACTGGATCTGGAAACACCATATATTTT.

The V gene is TRBV7-9, the J gene TRBJ2-5; D is unclear. The V end lost 1 base, the J end lost 2 bases, and 5 bases lay between the germline ends. CDR1 SEHNR and CDR2 FQNEAQ come from the germline V gene (reference sequence). The CDR3 loop spans 13 amino acids. The CDR3 sequence is CASSLDPQETQYF. CDR3 bases: TGTGCCAGCAGCTTAGACCCGCAAGAGACCCAGTACTTC.